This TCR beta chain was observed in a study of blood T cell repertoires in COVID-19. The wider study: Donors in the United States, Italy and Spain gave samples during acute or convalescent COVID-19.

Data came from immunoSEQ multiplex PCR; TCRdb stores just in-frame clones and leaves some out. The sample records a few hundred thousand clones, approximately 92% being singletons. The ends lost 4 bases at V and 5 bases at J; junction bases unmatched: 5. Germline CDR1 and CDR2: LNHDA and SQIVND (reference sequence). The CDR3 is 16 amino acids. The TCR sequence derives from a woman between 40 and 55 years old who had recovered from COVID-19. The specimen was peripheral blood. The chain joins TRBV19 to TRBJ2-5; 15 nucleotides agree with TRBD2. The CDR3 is CASSTGLAGGMETQYF. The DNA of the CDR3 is TGTGCCAGTAGTACGGGACTAGCGGGAGGAATGGAGACCCAGTACTTC.